The TCR beta chain under discussion was sequenced for a study of control samples from healthy donors and cancer patients. Generated by immunoSEQ multiplex PCR, the TCRdb table keeps only in-frame clones and is missing some. In the table there are 95,000 to 150,000 clones, over 75% of which are singletons. The length of the CDR3 is 15 residues. Germline assignment: CDR1 KGHDR and CDR2 SFDVKD. The J segment lost 1 base and the V segment lost 7 bases, leaving 6 bases of the junction unmatched. This clone was recorded only once. The material sequenced was blood. The rearrangement joins TRBV24-1 to TRBJ2-3; 8 nucleotides agree with TRBD2. The receptor's source is a man between 18 and 29 years old in good health. The CDR3: CATRRAGARTDTQYF. The CDR3 coding sequence is TGTGCCACCAGAAGAGCGGGAGCCCGCACAGATACGCAGTATTTT.